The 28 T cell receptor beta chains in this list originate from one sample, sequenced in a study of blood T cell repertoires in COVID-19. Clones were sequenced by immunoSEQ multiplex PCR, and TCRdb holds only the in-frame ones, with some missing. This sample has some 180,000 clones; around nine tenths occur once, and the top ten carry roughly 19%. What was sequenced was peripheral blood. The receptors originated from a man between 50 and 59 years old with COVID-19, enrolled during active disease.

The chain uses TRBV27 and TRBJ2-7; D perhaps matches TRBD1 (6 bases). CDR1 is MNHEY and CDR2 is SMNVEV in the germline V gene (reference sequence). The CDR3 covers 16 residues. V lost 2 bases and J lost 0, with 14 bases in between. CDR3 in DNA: TGTGCCAGCAGTTTAGTTGGGGGCCCGAGCTCCTACGAGCAGTACTTC. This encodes CASSLVGGPSSYEQYF.

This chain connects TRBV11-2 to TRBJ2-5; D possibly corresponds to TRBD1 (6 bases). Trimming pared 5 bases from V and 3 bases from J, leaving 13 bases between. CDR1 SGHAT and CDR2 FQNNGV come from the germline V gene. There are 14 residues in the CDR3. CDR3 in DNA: TGTGCCAGCAGCGTTTCCCAGGGGAAAGAGACCCAGTACTTC. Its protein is CASSVSQGKETQYF.

In DNA form, the CDR3 reads TGTGCCAGCAGTGGGGCCCGTTCGTACACTGAAGCTTTCTTT. Translation gives CASSGARSYTEAFF. This chain joins TRBV5-6 and TRBJ1-1; a weak D match, TRBD1 (5 bases). The CDR3 is made up of 14 amino acids. The V end was cut by 5 bases, the J end by 3 bases, with 14 bases between. The germline CDR1 and CDR2 sequences are SGHDT and YYEEEE. Full variable domain (remainder filled in from reference TRBV5-6 and TRBJ1-1): DAGVTQSPTHLIKTRGQQVTLRCSPKSGHDTVSWYQQALGQGPQFIFQYYEEEERQRGNFPDRFSGHQFPNYSSELNVNALLLGDSALYLCASSGARSYTEAFFGQGTRLTVV.

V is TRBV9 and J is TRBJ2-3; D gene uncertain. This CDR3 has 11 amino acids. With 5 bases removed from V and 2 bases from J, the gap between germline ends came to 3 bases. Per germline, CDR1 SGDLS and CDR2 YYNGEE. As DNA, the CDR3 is TGTGCCAGCAGGGCCACAGATACGCAGTATTTT. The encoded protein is CASRATDTQYF. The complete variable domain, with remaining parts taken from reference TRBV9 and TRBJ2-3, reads DSGVTQTPKHLITATGQRVTLRCSPRSGDLSVYWYQQSLDQGLQFLIQYYNGEERAKGNILERFSAQQFPDLHSELNLSSLELGDSALYFCASRATDTQYFGPGTRLTVL.

The chain's CDR3 is CASGRDSLYGYTF. In DNA form, the CDR3 reads TGTGCTAGTGGTAGGGACAGCCTCTATGGCTACACCTTC. This sequence joins TRBV12-5 and TRBJ1-2, with 7 bases identical to TRBD1. CDR3 length: 13 amino acids. Germline assignment: CDR1 LGHNT and CDR2 FRNRAP. V dropped 5 bases and J dropped 4; count of bases not matched to a gene: 4.

CDR3 sequence reads: CASSLSMVAGVGGEQFF. The CDR3, as DNA: TGTGCCAGCAGTTTATCAATGGTAGCGGGAGTAGGGGGTGAGCAGTTCTTC. This chain links TRBV27 with TRBJ2-1; 9 bases map to TRBD2. V lost 0 bases, J lost 9 bases, and 12 bases stayed unmatched. The CDR3 spans 17 residues. Germline V gives CDR1 MNHEY, CDR2 SMNVEV (reference sequence).

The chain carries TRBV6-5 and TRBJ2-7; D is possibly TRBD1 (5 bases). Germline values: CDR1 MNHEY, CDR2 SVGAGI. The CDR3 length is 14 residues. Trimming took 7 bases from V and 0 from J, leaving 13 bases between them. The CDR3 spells CASNPTESSYEQYF. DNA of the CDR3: TGTGCCAGCAATCCGACAGAGAGCTCCTACGAGCAGTACTTC.

CDR3 DNA sequence: TGTGCCAGCAGTCCGAGCGGGCCCTACAATGAGCAGTTCTTC. Amino acids: CASSPSGPYNEQFF. This chain connects TRBV7-3 to TRBJ2-1, with D possibly being TRBD2 (6 bases). The germline V gene has CDR1 SGHTA and CDR2 FQGTGA. Trimming stripped 6 bases from V and 2 bases from J, with 11 bases between. This CDR3 is built from 14 residues.

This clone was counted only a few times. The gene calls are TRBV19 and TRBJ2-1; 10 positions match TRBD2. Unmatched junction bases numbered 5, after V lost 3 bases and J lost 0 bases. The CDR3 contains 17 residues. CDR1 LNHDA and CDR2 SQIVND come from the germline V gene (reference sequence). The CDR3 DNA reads TGTGCCAGTAGTATTCCTAGCGGGAGCAGCTCCTACAATGAGCAGTTCTTC. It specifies CASSIPSGSSSYNEQFF. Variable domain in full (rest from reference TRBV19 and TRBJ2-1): DGGITQSPKYLFRKEGQNVTLSCEQNLNHDAMYWYRQDPGQGLRLIYYSQIVNDFQKGDIAEGYSVSREKKESFPLTVTSAQKNPTAFYLCASSIPSGSSSYNEQFFGPGTRLTVL.

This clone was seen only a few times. The chain's CDR3 is CASSEQGIRYNSPLHF. The CDR3 nucleotides read TGTGCCAGCAGTGAACAGGGGATCCGCTATAATTCACCCCTCCACTTT. This sequence joins TRBV2 and TRBJ1-6; maybe TRBD1 (6 bases). Per the germline V gene, CDR1 is SNHLY and CDR2 is FYNNEI. The CDR3 is 16 amino acids. The V end was cut by 2 bases, the J end by 3 bases, with 11 bases between.

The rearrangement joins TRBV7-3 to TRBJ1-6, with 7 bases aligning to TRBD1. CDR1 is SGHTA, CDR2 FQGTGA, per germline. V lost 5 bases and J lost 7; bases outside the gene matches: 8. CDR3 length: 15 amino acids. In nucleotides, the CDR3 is TGTGCCAGCAGCCCAACAGGGGCCCAAAATTCACCCCTCCACTTT. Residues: CASSPTGAQNSPLHF.

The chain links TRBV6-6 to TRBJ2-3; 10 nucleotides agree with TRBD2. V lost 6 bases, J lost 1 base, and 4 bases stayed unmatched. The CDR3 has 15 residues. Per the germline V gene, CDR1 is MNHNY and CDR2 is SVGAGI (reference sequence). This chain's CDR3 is CASSRAGGRTDTQYF. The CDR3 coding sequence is TGTGCCAGCAGCAGAGCGGGGGGGCGCACAGATACGCAGTATTTT.

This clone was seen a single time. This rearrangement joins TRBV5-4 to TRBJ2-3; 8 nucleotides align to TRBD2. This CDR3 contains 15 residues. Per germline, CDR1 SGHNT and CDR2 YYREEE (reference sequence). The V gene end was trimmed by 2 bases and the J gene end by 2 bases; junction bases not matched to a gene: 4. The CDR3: CASSFGGADTDTQYF. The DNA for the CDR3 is TGTGCCAGCAGCTTCGGGGGGGCCGACACAGATACGCAGTATTTT.

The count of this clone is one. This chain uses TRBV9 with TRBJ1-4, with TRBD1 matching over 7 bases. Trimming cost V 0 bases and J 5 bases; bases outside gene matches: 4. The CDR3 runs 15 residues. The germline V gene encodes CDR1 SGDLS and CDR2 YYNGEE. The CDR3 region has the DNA TGTGCCAGCAGCGTAGCTCCGACAGGGAATGAAAAACTGTTTTTT. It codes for CASSVAPTGNEKLFF.

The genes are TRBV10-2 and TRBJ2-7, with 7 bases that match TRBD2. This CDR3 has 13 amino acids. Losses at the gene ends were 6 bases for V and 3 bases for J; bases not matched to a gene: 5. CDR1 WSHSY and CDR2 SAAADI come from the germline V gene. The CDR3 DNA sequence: TGCGCCAGCAGGCGGGGGACCATCTACGAGCAGTACTTC. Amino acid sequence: CASRRGTIYEQYF.

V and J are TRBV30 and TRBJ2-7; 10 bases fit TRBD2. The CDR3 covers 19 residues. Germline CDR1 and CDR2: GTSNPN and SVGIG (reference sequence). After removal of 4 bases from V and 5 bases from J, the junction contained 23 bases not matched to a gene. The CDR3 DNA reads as TGTGCCTGGAACTACCCGATCCCTACTAGCGGGGTAGCTTATGACGAGCAGTACTTC. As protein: CAWNYPIPTSGVAYDEQYF.

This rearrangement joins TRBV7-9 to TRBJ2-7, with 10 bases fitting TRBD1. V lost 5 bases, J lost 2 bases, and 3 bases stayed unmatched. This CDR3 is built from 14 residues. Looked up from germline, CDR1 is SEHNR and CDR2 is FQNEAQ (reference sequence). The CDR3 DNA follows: TGTGCCAGCAGCATGACAGGGGGCCCCTACGAGCAGTACTTC. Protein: CASSMTGGPYEQYF.

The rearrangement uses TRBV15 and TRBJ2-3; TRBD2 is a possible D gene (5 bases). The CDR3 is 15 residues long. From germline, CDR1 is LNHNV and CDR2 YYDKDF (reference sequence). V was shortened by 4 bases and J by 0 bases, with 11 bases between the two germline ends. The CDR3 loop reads CATSKDWTSTDTQYF. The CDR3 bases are TGTGCCACCAGCAAGGACTGGACTAGCACAGATACGCAGTATTTT.

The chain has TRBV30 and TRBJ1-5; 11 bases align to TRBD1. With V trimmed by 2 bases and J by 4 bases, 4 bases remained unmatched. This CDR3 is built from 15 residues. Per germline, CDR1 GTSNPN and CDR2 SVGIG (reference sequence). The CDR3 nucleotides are TGTGCCTGGAGTACGGACAGGGGGCTAAATCAGCCCCAGCATTTT. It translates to CAWSTDRGLNQPQHF. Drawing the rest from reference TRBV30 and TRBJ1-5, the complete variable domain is SQTIHQWPATLVQPVGSPLSLECTVEGTSNPNLYWYRQAAGRGLQLLFYSVGIGQISSEVPQNLSASRPQDRQFILSSKKLLLSDSGFYLCAWSTDRGLNQPQHFGDGTRLSIL.

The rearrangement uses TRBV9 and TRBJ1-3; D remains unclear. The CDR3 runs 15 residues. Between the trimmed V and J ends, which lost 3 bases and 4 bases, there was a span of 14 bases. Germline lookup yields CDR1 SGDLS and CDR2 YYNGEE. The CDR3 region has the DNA TGTGCCAGCAGCGGCGGGGAGGTCAGAGGAAACACCATATATTTT. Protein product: CASSGGEVRGNTIYF.

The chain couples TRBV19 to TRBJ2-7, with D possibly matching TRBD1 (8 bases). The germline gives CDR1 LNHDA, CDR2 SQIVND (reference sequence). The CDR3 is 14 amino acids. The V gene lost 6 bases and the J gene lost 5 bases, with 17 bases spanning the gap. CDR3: CASSPITGGDEQYF. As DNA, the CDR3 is TGTGCCAGTAGCCCCATCACAGGGGGGGACGAGCAGTACTTC.

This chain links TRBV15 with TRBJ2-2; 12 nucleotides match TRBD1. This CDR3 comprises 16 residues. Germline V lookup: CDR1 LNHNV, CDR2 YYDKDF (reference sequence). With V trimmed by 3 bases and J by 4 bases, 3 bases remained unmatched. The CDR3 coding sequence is TGTGCCACCAGCAGGGGGACAGGGGGCTTCACCGGGGAGCTGTTTTTT. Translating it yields CATSRGTGGFTGELFF.

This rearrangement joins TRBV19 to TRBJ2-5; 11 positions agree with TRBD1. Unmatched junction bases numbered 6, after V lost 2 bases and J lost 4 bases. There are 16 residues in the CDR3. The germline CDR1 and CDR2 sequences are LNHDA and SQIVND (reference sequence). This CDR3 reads CASSIIGQGAGETQYF. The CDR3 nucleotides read TGTGCCAGTAGTATAATTGGACAGGGGGCTGGAGAGACCCAGTACTTC.

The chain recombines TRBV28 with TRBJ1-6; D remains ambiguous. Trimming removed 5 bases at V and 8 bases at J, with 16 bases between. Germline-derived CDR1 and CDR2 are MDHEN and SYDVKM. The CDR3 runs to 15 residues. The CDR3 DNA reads TGTGCCAGCAGTCCCCCAACGGGTCGGCATTCACCCCTCCACTTT. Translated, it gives CASSPPTGRHSPLHF. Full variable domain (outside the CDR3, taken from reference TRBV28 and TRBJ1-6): DVKVTQSSRYLVKRTGEKVFLECVQDMDHENMFWYRQDPGLGLRLIYFSYDVKMKEKGDIPEGYSVSREKKERFSLILESASTNQTSMYLCASSPPTGRHSPLHFGNGTRLTVT.

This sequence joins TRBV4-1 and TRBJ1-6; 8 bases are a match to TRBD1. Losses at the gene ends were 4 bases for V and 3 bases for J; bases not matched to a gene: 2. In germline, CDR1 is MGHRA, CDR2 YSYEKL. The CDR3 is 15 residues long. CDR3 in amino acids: CASSPGTGYNSPLHF. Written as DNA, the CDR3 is TGCGCCAGCAGCCCCGGGACAGGCTATAATTCACCCCTCCACTTT.

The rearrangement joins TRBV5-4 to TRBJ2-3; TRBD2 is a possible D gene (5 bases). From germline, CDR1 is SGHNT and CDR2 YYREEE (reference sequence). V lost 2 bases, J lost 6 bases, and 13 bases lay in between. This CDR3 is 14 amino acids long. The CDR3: CASSFGINGDTQYF. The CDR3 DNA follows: TGTGCCAGCAGCTTCGGGATCAACGGGGATACGCAGTATTTT.

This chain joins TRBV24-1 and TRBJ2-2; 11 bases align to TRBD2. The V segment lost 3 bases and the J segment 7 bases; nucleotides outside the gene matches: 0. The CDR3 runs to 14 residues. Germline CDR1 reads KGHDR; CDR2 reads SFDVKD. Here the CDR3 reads CATSDTSGSGELFF. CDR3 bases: TGTGCCACCAGTGATACTAGCGGGAGCGGGGAGCTGTTTTTT.

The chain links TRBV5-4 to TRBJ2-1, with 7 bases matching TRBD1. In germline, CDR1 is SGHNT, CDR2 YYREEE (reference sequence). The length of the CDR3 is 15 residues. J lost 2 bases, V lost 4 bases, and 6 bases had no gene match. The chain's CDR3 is CASSLTGTAYNEQFF. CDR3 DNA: TGTGCCAGCAGCCTAACCGGGACAGCCTACAATGAGCAGTTCTTC.